This TCR beta chain emerged from a study of memory CD4+ T cells and cytomegalovirus serostatus. The wider study: Donors were healthy Belgian adults, several CMV seropositive and 20 to 25 seronegative. Study observations and caveats: A US-trained random forest predicted CMV serostatus with median AUC around 0.9.

Single viable CD3+CD4+CD8-CD45RO+ cells were sorted as the memory CD4+ T cells. On this clone: Its antigen is unknown.

Germline V CDR1 and CDR2: MGHRA, YSYEKL. There are 16 residues in the CDR3. With V trimmed by 3 bases and J by 0 bases, 3 bases remained unmatched. Source study methods: After removing out-of-frame reads, over 2 million distinct TCRbeta sequences remained. The protocol was immunoSEQ multiplex PCR, while the TCRdb copy is restricted to in-frame clones and leaves out a portion. V and J calls and clone size are as listed in that table; D and trimming were resolved from the DNA. The sample lists about 60,000 clones, less than 80% occurring once. The sequencing sample was made of memory CD4+ T cells from blood. This clonotype originated in an adult in good health and CMV-seronegative. The chain couples TRBV4-1 to TRBJ2-3; 10 bases match TRBD2. The CDR3 sequence: CASSQKLAGSTDTQYF. The CDR3 DNA reads TGCGCCAGCAGCCAGAAACTAGCGGGGAGCACAGATACGCAGTATTTT.